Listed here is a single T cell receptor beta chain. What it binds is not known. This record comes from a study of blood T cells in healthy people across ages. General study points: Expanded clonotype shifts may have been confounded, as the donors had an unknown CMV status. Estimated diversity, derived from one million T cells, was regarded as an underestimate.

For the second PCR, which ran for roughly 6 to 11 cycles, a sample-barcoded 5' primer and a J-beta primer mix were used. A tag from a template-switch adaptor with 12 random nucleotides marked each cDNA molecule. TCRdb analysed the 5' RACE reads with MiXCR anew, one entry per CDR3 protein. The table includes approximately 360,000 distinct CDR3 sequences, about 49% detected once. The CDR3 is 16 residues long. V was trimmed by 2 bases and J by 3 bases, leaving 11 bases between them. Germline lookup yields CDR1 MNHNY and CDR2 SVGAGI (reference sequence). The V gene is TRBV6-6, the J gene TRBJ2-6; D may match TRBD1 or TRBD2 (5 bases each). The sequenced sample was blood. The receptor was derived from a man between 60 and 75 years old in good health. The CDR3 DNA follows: TGTGCCAGCAGTTACGGGACGGGTAGTGGGGCCAACGTCCTGACTTTC. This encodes CASSYGTGSGANVLTF.